This T cell receptor beta chain was sequenced for a study of OX40 agonist ivuxolimab in advanced cancers. On the study more broadly: Dose-escalation patients' cancers were hepatocellular carcinoma, melanoma, renal cell or head and neck cancer. Study conclusions and caveats: CD4+ T cells averaged fewer expanded clones than CD8+ T cells.

Germline CDR1 is SGDLS and CDR2 is YYNGEE. With 4 bases removed from V and 8 bases from J, the gap between germline ends came to 12 bases. This CDR3 is built from 13 residues. Concerning this clone: The antigen remains undetermined.

The data were produced by immunoSEQ multiplex PCR, yet TCRdb's version contains in-frame clones alone and is incomplete. The sample carries 50,000 to 65,000 clones, roughly nine tenths recorded once. This receptor was taken from an adult with an advanced solid tumor such as melanoma, head and neck, liver or kidney cancer. The sequences come from CD4+ or CD8+ T cells sorted from blood, collected in a trial of the OX40 agonist ivuxolimab. The chain employs TRBV9 and TRBJ2-2, with D tentatively TRBD2 (6 bases). This CDR3 is CASSIGGVGELFF. The CDR3 DNA sequence: TGTGCCAGCAGCATCGGAGGGGTAGGGGAGCTGTTTTTT.